This TCR beta chain was identified during a study of cytomegalovirus exposure and HLA in healthy donors. For the study at large: Earlier results showed approximately 110 million unique TCR beta sequences derived from some 190 million T cells.

Amplification used 60 Vbeta primers and 13 Jbeta primers. This table comes from immunoSEQ multiplex PCR, and its TCRdb copy is limited to in-frame clones, with some not included. The sample holds about 130,000 clones; 70% to 80% are singletons and the top ten take under 1.5%. Study conclusions and caveats: Judged likely to be a sequencing artifact was a cluster of highly shared sequence variants.

Comment on this clone: The antigen remains undetermined.

Germline-derived CDR1 and CDR2 are SEHNR and FQNEAQ (reference sequence). The CDR3 runs to 14 residues. Trimming removed 5 bases at V and 5 bases at J, with 15 bases between. This chain links TRBV7-9 with TRBJ2-5, with a possible D match to TRBD2 (5 bases). The clonotype was recovered from a female donor in good health and CMV-seronegative. The source material was PBMCs. The CDR3 here is CASSPEDFRETQYF. CDR3 nucleotides: TGTGCCAGCAGCCCCGAGGACTTCCGGGAGACCCAGTACTTC.